What follows is one TCR beta chain and its context. Its antigen is unknown. Nothing much larger sits one base from this clone, and base qualities are not available. The donors were healthy, HIV-negative adults who had no recently reported acute infections or vaccinations. Only Caucasian adults living in Nashville, Tennessee, USA were represented among the donors. Magnetic negative selection was used to enrich CD4+ T cells, after which naive cells were positively selected on CD45RA and the negative fraction became the memory subset. Blood was obtained by leukapheresis, after which PBMCs were separated by Ficoll-Histopaque density gradient centrifugation and cryopreserved in liquid nitrogen vapor phase. Purity and quantity of every magnetically sorted T cell population were checked by analytical flow cytometry. From each sorted fraction, genomic DNA was isolated and quantified by UV absorbance on a Nanodrop 2000c.

This record comes from a study of shared clonotypes between healthy human individuals (TCRdb year 2020). With regard to the full study: The cohort comprised two women and a few men aged 18 to 49 years. For each donor, CD4 naive and CD4 memory were each run on three plates, CD8 naive on two plates, and CD8 memory on one plate. To estimate repertoire size and how much clonotypes are shared between individuals, the study performed deep sequencing of blood TCR repertoires from roughly five healthy adults. Libraries were prepared and TCR repertoires were sequenced by different laboratories using diverse techniques, in order to increase sequencing depth and limit assay-specific biases. Leukapheresis yielded between about 0.94 and 8.9 billion PBMCs per donor.

Germline trimming: 1 base from V, 0 bases from J; junction bases outside gene matches: 3. Reading the germline V gene gives CDR1 ENHRY and CDR2 SYGVKD. The CDR3 contains 16 residues, cysteine and phenylalanine counted. Here the CDR3 DNA is all that survives: 48 bases in frame from base 1. Here is what the overall study found, with its caveats: Clonotypes shared by all four sorted-subset donors showed higher generation probabilities than non-shared clonotypes. Larger estimated clonotype richness was generally found for naive subsets than for memory subsets. Only blood was sampled, and tissue TCR repertoires likely differ from those in blood. Sharing across four donors was observed for 5% to 6.5% of naive CD4, 3.5% of naive CD8, 2% to 2.5% of memory CD4, and roughly 0.4% of memory CD8 clonotypes. Rarefaction of sorted-subset datasets indicated incomplete sequencing despite the large sequencing depth. Pairwise subsampling indicated that sequencing depth was expected to affect the degree of clonotype sharing among donors. Because the study included a small number of donors, the genetic and exposure-history diversity represented was limited.

Using the deep immunoSEQ assay, multiplex PCR amplified TCR CDR3 regions from genomic DNA. Extracted genomic DNA from each cell subset was spread evenly across all wells of several immunoSEQ 96-well plates, with each plate serving as a replicate. For sorted subsets, roughly 200 ng genomic DNA, equal to about 30,000 T cell genomes, was loaded into each replicate PCR. The purified libraries were quantified using a Qubit 3.0 fluorometer, sized with a Bioanalyzer 2100, and then quantified again using the KAPA Library Quantification kit. Every immunoSEQ 96-well plate was sequenced on a dedicated single-read 150-cycle Illumina NextSeq 550 flow cell. The paper's processing steps were these. The immunoSEQ output contained only junctional sequences without quality scores, so filtering could not match that applied to full-length reads. To assign V/J genes and CDR3, sequences were annotated using PyIR, a Python wrapper for IgBLAST v1.9, with IMGT germline references. Reads were filtered out if the reads had weak V/J assignments (E-value above 1e-6), no CDR3, stop codons, out-of-frame junctions, or ambiguous translated residues. V3J clonotypes were defined by identical inferred V gene, J gene, and CDR3 amino acid sequence. To compute the percentage overlap between repertoires, the number of shared unique clonotypes was divided by the size of the smaller repertoire. Repertoire richness was assessed with RTK rarefaction, the Chao1 estimator, and Recon v2.1 estimates of unobserved clonotypes. OLGA was used to compute generation probabilities for all TCRbeta clonotypes that the gDNA method yielded from several donors. TCRdb limited this immuneACCESS table to in-frame rearrangements with V and J called. A share of clones is missing; checked studies link under half to unresolved V genes, and the rest is unexplained. V and J calls and clone size follow that table, whereas D and trimming were derived from the DNA. Present in this sample are approximately 2.5 million clones, 90% to 95% of which were seen just once. The top ten constitute around 0.37% of the sample.

The source material was naive CD4+ T cells from PBMCs. What this sample's cell subset or site label stands for: CD45RA+ positively selected. The chain uses TRBV10-3 and TRBJ2-4; 7 nucleotides in the junction match TRBD1. This TCR was sampled from a man aged 18-30 years in good health. Some clones in this sample may be carry-over from other donors' samples. The nucleotide sequence is TGTGCCATCAGTGAGTTACAGGGGCTAGCCAAAAACATTCAGTACTTC. This sequence encodes CAISELQGLAKNIQYF.